This note documents a single T cell receptor beta chain sequence. The target of this receptor is not known. No base quality information exists; no much larger clone differs at one position. Genomic DNA served as template for TCR beta VDJ combination and CDR3 sequence profiling. An Illumina HiSeq 2000 was used for TCR repertoire sequencing. Regarding the original processing steps: Repertoire assessment relied on Simpson's diversity index, CDR3 size and DJ length profiles, and TRBV/TRBJ rearrangement plots. Whichever DNA sequence was most abundant in the deep sequencing data was defined as the immunodominant clone. CDR3 amino acid sequences were screened for sharing across subjects and were compared with published repertoires and the VDJdb database. TCRdb handled the public reads itself, with Q25 trimming in fastp and clone calling in MiXCR, and kept productive beta chains. Rows are combined by CDR3 protein, so each entry shows the most common genes and DNA. What appears here as the V and J calls and clone size reflects TCRdb's work, not the paper's. The sample profile shows roughly 200,000 distinct CDR3 sequences; less than 65% of them were found once. Under 45% of the sample goes to the ten largest clones.

From the cysteine up to the phenylalanine, the CDR3 has a length of 15 residues. Only the CDR3 region is kept as DNA, spanning 45 bases read in frame from base 1. According to the germline V gene (reference sequence), CDR1 reads SEHNR and CDR2 reads FQNEAQ. The junction carries 15 bases between V and J, which are trimmed by 5 bases and 4 bases respectively. The data belong to a study of CD8+CD57+ T cells in acquired aplastic anemia (dated by TCRdb to 2016 to 2018). About the full investigation: Extracted DNA from sorted CD4+ and CD8+ cells averaged around 3.3 ug, ranging from roughly 0.19 to 27.4 ug. A CD8+CD57+ expansion meant a frequency higher than the mean frequency seen in healthy subjects.

General findings and caveats noted by the study authors: Some 30 CD8+ CDR3 sequences were shared between patients and controls but appeared highly expressed in patients and within their immunodominant clones. No significant difference in CD8+ Simpson's diversity was found between patients and healthy controls (P=0.060).

Expansion of CD8+CD57+ cells had been shown by flow cytometry in the patients chosen for sequencing. Every patient had severe acquired aplastic anemia, diagnosed using the International Study of Aplastic Anemia and Agranulocytosis and Camitta criteria. Patients had received no therapy at the time of blood sampling. In the study, sorted CD4+ and CD8+ blood T cells from patients with severe aplastic anemia and from healthy subjects underwent deep sequencing of TCR repertoires. In the USA, patient enrollment took place under clinicaltrials.gov protocols 00001620, 01623167, 00001397, 00071045, 00081523 and 00961064. Ficoll-Paque density gradient centrifugation was used to isolate peripheral blood mononuclear cells. Before DNA extraction, CD4+ and CD8+ T cells were sorted with FACS or magnetic beads.

This sequence originates from a human donor with aplastic anemia. Sequenced: sorted CD4+, CD8+, or CD8+CD57+ T cells (not recorded which) from PBMCs. The chain is encoded by TRBV7-9 joined to TRBJ2-1, with an unclear D gene assignment. The CDR3: CASSLQRASYNEQFF. The DNA sequence is given as TGTGCCAGCAGCCTTCAACGGGCGAGTTACAATGAGCAGTTCTTC. Supplemented by the reference TRBV7-9 and TRBJ2-1 proteins around the CDR3, the complete variable domain is DTGVSQNPRHKITKRGQNVTFRCDPISEHNRLYWYRQTLGQGPEFLTYFQNEAQLEKSRLLSDRFSAERPKGSFSTLEIQRTEQGDSAMYLCASSLQRASYNEQFFGPGTRLTVL.